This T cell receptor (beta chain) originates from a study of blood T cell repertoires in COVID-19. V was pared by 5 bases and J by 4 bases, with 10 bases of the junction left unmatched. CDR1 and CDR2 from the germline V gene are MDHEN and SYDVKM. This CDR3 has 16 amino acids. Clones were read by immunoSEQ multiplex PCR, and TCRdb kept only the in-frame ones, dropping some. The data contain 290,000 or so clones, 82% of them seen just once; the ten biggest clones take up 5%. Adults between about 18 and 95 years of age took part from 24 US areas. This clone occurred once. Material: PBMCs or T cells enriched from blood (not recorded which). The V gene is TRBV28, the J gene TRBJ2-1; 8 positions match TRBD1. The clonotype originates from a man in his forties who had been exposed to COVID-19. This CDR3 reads CASSGRTGRRYNEQFF. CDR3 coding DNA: TGTGCCAGCAGTGGACGGACAGGGAGACGTTACAATGAGCAGTTCTTC.